Included here is one T cell receptor (beta chain) sequence, with context. Clones were sequenced by immunoSEQ multiplex PCR, and TCRdb holds only the in-frame ones, with some missing. The data hold roughly 100,000 clones, with around nine tenths observed a single time. J gave up 12 bases and V 2 bases, and 8 bases lay outside the gene matches. CDR1 and CDR2 (germline): MGHDK, SYGVNS. The CDR3 contains 14 residues. The data were taken from a study of control samples from healthy donors and cancer patients. The chain recombines TRBV25-1 with TRBJ2-1; 9 bases agree with TRBD2. The TCR sequence derives from a man aged 25 to 40 in good health. Material: blood. CDR3 nucleotide sequence: TGTGCCAGCAGTGAACTGGCGGGAGGGTCTGGGCAGTTCTTC. This sequence encodes CASSELAGGSGQFF.